Listed below are T cell receptor beta chains from one sample, sequenced in a study of CD8+ T cells in alopecia areata. Profiling relied on immunoSEQ multiplex PCR, and the TCRdb table lists in-frame clones only, not all of them. The table has 110,000 to 150,000 clones, 50% to 65% seen once. Material: CD8+ T cells sorted from blood, obtained at week 4, from a patient treated with tofacitinib. The receptor set was obtained from a human donor with alopecia areata. Each CDR3 is given with its conserved first and last residue. A D gene is named only where the DNA matches it firmly. Size is omitted from some rows. Given values are once, few, many or a class for expanded clones.

TRBV6-5,-,TRBJ1-4,-,TGTGCCAGCAAGGGGCGGAAGGAAAAACTGTTTTTT,CASKGRKEKLFF
TRBV11-2,TRBD1,TRBJ2-7,-,TGTGCCAGCAGCTTCGGGACAGGGTCCTACGAGCAGTACTTC,CASSFGTGSYEQYF
TRBV6-6,-,TRBJ2-7,few,TGTGCCAGCAGTTCCTCTTTAGCGCCCTACGAGCAGTACTTC,CASSSSLAPYEQYF
TRBV6-5,-,TRBJ2-2,-,TGTGCCAGCACCTCGGAAGGTTACGACACCGGGGAGCTGTTTTTT,CASTSEGYDTGELFF
TRBV7-2,-,TRBJ1-4,few,TGTGCCAGCAGACCAAACAGTGACAATGAAAAACTGTTTTTT,CASRPNSDNEKLFF
TRBV6-6,-,TRBJ2-7,-,TGTGCCAGCAGTAACTACGAGCAGTACTTC,CASSNYEQYF
TRBV7-9,-,TRBJ2-2,few,TGTGCCAGCAGCTACCCCCCGGGCGGGGAGCTGTTTTTT,CASSYPPGGELFF
TRBV18,TRBD1,TRBJ1-2,-,TGTGCCAGCTCACCGAAAGACAGGGACGGCTATGGCTACACCTTC,CASSPKDRDGYGYTF
TRBV4-1,-,TRBJ1-1,few,TGCGCCACCCGAACCAGCGTCAGGAGCACTGAAGCTTTCTTT,CATRTSVRSTEAFF
TRBV30,-,TRBJ2-7,-,TGTGCCTGTAAACAGGGATTGAACGAGCAGTACTTC,CACKQGLNEQYF
TRBV5-6,-,TRBJ2-7,few,TGTGCCAGCACCCTACCGGACGGACAAGAGCAGTACTTC,CASTLPDGQEQYF
TRBV10-3,-,TRBJ2-7,-,TGTGCCATCGGGGTCATCGCGAGCAGGCCCTACGAGCAGTACTTC,CAIGVIASRPYEQYF
TRBV5-6,-,TRBJ2-3,-,TGTGCCAGCAGCTTGAGACCAGATACGCAGTATTTT,CASSLRPDTQYF
TRBV19,-,TRBJ1-4,-,TGTGCCAGTAGTCCTGCTGGGGGGGCTGAAAAACTGTTTTTT,CASSPAGGAEKLFF
TRBV5-6,-,TRBJ2-5,-,TGTGCCAGCAGCATGACAGCCGTCGCCCAGTACTTC,CASSMTAVAQYF
TRBV13,-,TRBJ2-2,-,TGTGCCAGCAGCTTAGGACGGGACACCGGGGAGCTGTTTTTT,CASSLGRDTGELFF
TRBV30,-,TRBJ2-7,-,TGTGCCTGGAGTGTGGCCAACGAGCAGTACTTC,CAWSVANEQYF
TRBV7-3,-,TRBJ2-5,-,TGTGCCAGCAGCTCGTCGACAGGCCGTGGAGAGACCCAGTACTTC,CASSSSTGRGETQYF
TRBV27,-,TRBJ1-5,-,TGTGCCAGCAGTTTAGGGTCCGTCAATCAGCCCCAGCATTTT,CASSLGSVNQPQHF
TRBV5-6,-,TRBJ2-7,-,TGTGCCAGCAGCTCCCCCGGGGGCTCCTACGAGCAGTACTTC,CASSSPGGSYEQYF
TRBV7-9,TRBD2,TRBJ2-7,few,TGTGCCAGCAGCTTAGATCGACTAGCCGGGACCTACGAGCAGTACTTC,CASSLDRLAGTYEQYF
TRBV5-8,-,TRBJ2-7,-,TGTGCCAGCAGCTTAGGGGTCTACGAGCAGTACTTC,CASSLGVYEQYF
TRBV4-2,-,TRBJ2-5,few,TGTGCCAGCAGCCAAGAGAGGCGGGGACCGATGGAGACCCAGTACTTC,CASSQERRGPMETQYF
TRBV27,-,TRBJ2-7,few,TGTGCCAGCAGTACAGGGCTGGGCGAGCAGTACTTC,CASSTGLGEQYF
TRBV4-2,-,TRBJ2-3,few,TGTGCCAGCAGCCTCCTTCTAGGGGGGAGCACAGATACGCAGTATTTT,CASSLLLGGSTDTQYF
TRBV5-1,TRBD1,TRBJ1-3,-,TGCGCCAGCAGACCGACAGGGGAGGACACCATATATTTT,CASRPTGEDTIYF
TRBV27,-,TRBJ2-7,few,TGTGCCAGCAGTTTGAGTCCAGACTCCTACGAGCAGTACTTC,CASSLSPDSYEQYF
TRBV19,TRBD1,TRBJ1-1,-,TGTGCCAGTAGCTCGACAGGGTACGCTGAAGCTTTCTTT,CASSSTGYAEAFF